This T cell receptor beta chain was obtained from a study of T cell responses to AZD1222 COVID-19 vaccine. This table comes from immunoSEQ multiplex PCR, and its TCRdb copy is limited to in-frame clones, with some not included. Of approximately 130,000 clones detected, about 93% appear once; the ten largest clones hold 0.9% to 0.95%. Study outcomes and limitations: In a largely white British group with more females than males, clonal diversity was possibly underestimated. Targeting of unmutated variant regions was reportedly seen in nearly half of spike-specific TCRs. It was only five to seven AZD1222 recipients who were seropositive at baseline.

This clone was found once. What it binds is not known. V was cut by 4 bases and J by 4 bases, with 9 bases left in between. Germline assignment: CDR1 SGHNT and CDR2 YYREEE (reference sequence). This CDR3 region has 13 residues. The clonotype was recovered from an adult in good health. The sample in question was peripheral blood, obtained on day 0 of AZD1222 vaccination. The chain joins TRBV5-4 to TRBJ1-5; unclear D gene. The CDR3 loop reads CASSENLNQPQHF. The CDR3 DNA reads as TGTGCCAGCAGCGAAAATCTTAATCAGCCCCAGCATTTT.